These 13 T cell receptor beta chains share one sample of origin, sequenced in a study of T cells after yellow fever vaccination. TCRdb called the 5' RACE reads again in MiXCR, with one record for every CDR3 protein. The data hold about 260,000 distinct CDR3 sequences, with 5.2% observed a single time. Source: CD4+ T cells sorted from PBMCs, taken on the day of the yellow fever booster vaccination. These receptors were collected from a man aged 18-30 years who received the YFV17D yellow fever vaccine.

This clonotype has just a few counts. The rearrangement joins TRBV11-1 to TRBJ1-6; D is unresolved. Germline V gene lookup returns CDR1 SGHAT and CDR2 FQDESV (reference sequence). The ends were cut back, 2 bases at V and 0 bases at J, with 5 bases in the middle. The CDR3 sequence is 15 residues long. The CDR3, as DNA: TGTGCCAGCAGCTTAACAGACTCCTATAATTCACCCCTCCACTTT. Its translation: CASSLTDSYNSPLHF. Based on the CDR3 plus reference TRBV11-1 and TRBJ1-6, the full variable domain is EAEVAQSPRYKITEKSQAVAFWCDPISGHATLYWYRQILGQGPELLVQFQDESVVDDSQLPKDRFSAERLKGVDSTLKIQPAELGDSAMYLCASSLTDSYNSPLHFGNGTRLTVT.

The table lists this clonotype with a few counts. The chain has TRBV12-3 or TRBV12-4 and TRBJ2-5; D may be TRBD1 or TRBD2 (5 bases each). The CDR3 loop spans 14 amino acids. V was shortened by 5 bases and J by 5 bases, with 15 bases between the two germline ends. CDR3 sequence reads: CASSVGSGRETQYF. CDR3 in DNA: TGTGCCAGCAGTGTTGGGTCGGGGCGGGAGACCCAGTACTTC.

This clonotype turned up a few times. This chain connects TRBV20-1 to TRBJ2-3; possibly TRBD2 for D (6 bases). Deletions cut 0 bases from V and 2 bases from J, with 12 bases between. The CDR3 runs 15 residues. Germline V gene data show CDR1 as DFQATT and CDR2 as SNEGSKA (reference sequence). The CDR3 DNA reads as TGCAGTGCTAGAGATCCCGGAGGGTTCACAGATACGCAGTATTTT. As protein: CSARDPGGFTDTQYF.

The chain recombines TRBV5-1 with TRBJ2-5; possible D gene TRBD1, 5 bases. The ends were cut back, 3 bases at V and 2 bases at J, with 11 bases in the middle. The germline V gene has CDR1 SGHRS and CDR2 YFSETQ. This CDR3 contains 14 residues. The CDR3: CASSWGRAQETQYF. CDR3 in DNA: TGCGCCAGCAGCTGGGGCAGGGCGCAAGAGACCCAGTACTTC.

This clonotype was counted at least ten times. V gene TRBV6-6 combines with J gene TRBJ1-2; no definite D call. V was trimmed by 0 bases and J by 3 bases, leaving 17 bases between them. The V gene's germline CDR1 is MNHNY and CDR2 SVGAGI (reference sequence). The CDR3 loop spans 17 amino acids. CDR3 sequence (DNA): TGTGCCAGCAGTTACTCGTACTGGAGCACTCTTGACTATGGCTACACCTTC. Residues: CASSYSYWSTLDYGYTF.

The chain has TRBV12-3 or TRBV12-4 and TRBJ1-1; D gene ambiguous. The CDR3 runs 20 residues. Between the trimmed V and J ends, which lost 5 bases and 0 bases, there was a span of 28 bases. CDR3: CASSPMSRGLFFSMNTEAFF. CDR3 bases: TGTGCCAGCAGTCCCATGTCACGCGGGCTATTCTTTTCTATGAACACTGAAGCTTTCTTT.

The V gene is TRBV18, the J gene TRBJ2-2, with D uncertain. CDR3 size: 13 residues. Trimming removed 1 base from V and 5 bases from J, with 5 bases in between. Germline loops: CDR1 KGHSH, CDR2 LQKENI. CDR3 in DNA: TGTGCCAGCTCACCACACGGGACCGGGGAGCTGTTTTTT. This codes for CASSPHGTGELFF.

Many counts were recorded for this clonotype. V gene TRBV7-8 combines with J gene TRBJ1-2, with D perhaps TRBD1 (5 bases). Germline V CDR1 and CDR2: SGHVS, FQNEAQ. Trimming took 4 bases from V and 6 from J, leaving 12 bases between them. The CDR3 is 13 amino acids. The DNA of the CDR3 is TGTGCCAGCAGCTCCCGGCGGGGGAATGGCTACACCTTC. Protein sequence: CASSSRRGNGYTF.

Ten or more counts support this clonotype. The rearrangement uses TRBV7-2 and TRBJ2-7; D may match TRBD1 or TRBD2 (5 bases each). The CDR3 runs 12 residues. V shed 6 bases and J shed 4 bases, with 10 bases lying between them. Per germline, CDR1 SGHTA and CDR2 FQGNSA. CDR3: CASSRDRYEQYF. Written as DNA, the CDR3 is TGTGCCAGCAGTCGGGACCGATACGAGCAGTACTTC.

The chain joins TRBV7-2 to TRBJ1-5; D is unresolved. This CDR3 has 13 amino acids. Germline values: CDR1 SGHTA, CDR2 FQGNSA. Trimming shortened V by 2 bases and J by 4 bases, and 6 bases separated the two germline ends. The CDR3 nucleotides read TGTGCCAGCAGCTTATATTTGAATCAGCCCCAGCATTTT. Its translation: CASSLYLNQPQHF.

This clonotype has only a few counts. CDR3 DNA: TGTGCCAGCAGCGGGGGGAGCAATCAGCCCCAGCATTTT. This codes for CASSGGSNQPQHF. This sequence joins TRBV28 and TRBJ1-5; TRBD1 is a possible D gene (5 bases). This CDR3 region has 13 residues. Germline V gene lookup returns CDR1 MDHEN and CDR2 SYDVKM. V was pared by 6 bases and J by 1 base, with 7 bases between.

Only a few counts were recorded for this clonotype. The CDR3 here is CASSLNSFPGYGYTF. CDR3 sequence (DNA): TGTGCCAGCAGTTTAAATAGCTTTCCGGGTTATGGCTACACCTTC. The chain combines TRBV12-3 or TRBV12-4 with TRBJ1-2, with D unclear. Trimming removed 2 bases at V and 5 bases at J, with 15 bases between. The CDR3 is 15 residues long.

The genes are TRBV7-3 and TRBJ2-1; 11 bases match TRBD2. V was pared by 5 bases and J by 4 bases, with 7 bases of the junction left unmatched. This CDR3 has 16 residues. Germline V lookup: CDR1 SGHTA, CDR2 FQGTGA. The CDR3 coding sequence is TGTGCCAGCAGCCATACCTTAGCGGGGGGGTACAATGAGCAGTTCTTC. This codes for CASSHTLAGGYNEQFF.